This TCR beta chain emerged from a study of Graves' ophthalmopathy and Graves' hyperthyroidism. Broader study findings: The model forecast ophthalmopathy progression, reaching roughly 71% sensitivity and approximately 72% specificity.

The authors amplified TCR beta CDR3 regions, and they did so from RNA transcripts for repertoire sequencing. First-round RT-PCR used HTBI primers; second-round multiplex PCR followed. TCRdb reprocessed the multiplex PCR reads with MiXCR, giving one entry per CDR3 protein. Seen here are just over 600,000 distinct CDR3 sequences, 22% observed once, and the top ten hold approximately 7%. The V end was cut by 4 bases, the J end by 0 bases, with 12 bases between. The germline V gene has CDR1 SGHAT and CDR2 FQDESV (reference sequence). The CDR3 extends over 15 amino acids. This clonotype occurred many times. The antigen is undetermined.

The TCR sequence derives from a woman between 18 and 29 years old with stable Graves' hyperthyroidism. Some clones in this sample may be carry-over from other donors' samples. Sequenced sample: peripheral blood. This chain uses TRBV11-1 with TRBJ1-1; D remains unclear. The CDR3 reads CASSWTTDVNTEAFF. In nucleotides, the CDR3 is TGTGCCAGCAGCTGGACGACGGACGTGAACACTGAAGCTTTCTTT.